This T cell receptor (beta chain) was captured by sequencing in a study of CD8 T cells in ankylosing spondylitis. In regard to this clonotype: Antigen: not known.

Study-wide findings and caveats: Significantly higher representation of disease-linked clones was reported for matched ankylosing spondylitis synovial fluid. Certain motif variants had earlier been reported in reactive arthritis synovial fluid and blood. There was a TCR beta motif, made of roughly eight highly homologous variants, that appeared characteristic of ankylosing spondylitis blood.

Quantitative 5'-RACE with molecular barcodes produced the TCR beta libraries. TCRdb re-analysed the 5' RACE reads in MiXCR, keeping a single row per CDR3 protein. The repertoire holds roughly 700,000 distinct CDR3 sequences, with 19% as singletons. Sequencing input: blood, either unsorted or a sorted T cell fraction (not recorded which). This sequence originates from a male donor with ankylosing spondylitis.

The CDR3 sequence is CSARDPKAESSYEQYF. The CDR3 DNA sequence: TGCAGTGCTAGAGATCCCAAGGCAGAGAGCTCCTACGAGCAGTACTTC. The chain employs TRBV20-1 and TRBJ2-7; no firm D call. The CDR3 length is 16 residues. V was trimmed by 0 bases and J by 0 bases, leaving 15 bases between them. CDR1 DFQATT and CDR2 SNEGSKA come from the germline V gene (reference sequence).